This is a list of T cell receptor beta chains from one sample in a study of OX40 agonist ivuxolimab in advanced cancers. Clones were read by immunoSEQ multiplex PCR, and TCRdb kept only the in-frame ones, dropping some. This sample has tens of thousands of clones; around 87% occur once, and the top ten carry more than 4%. The sequencing used CD4+ or CD8+ T cells sorted from blood, collected in a trial of the OX40 agonist ivuxolimab. These TCRs come from an adult with an advanced solid tumor such as melanoma, head and neck, liver or kidney cancer. The CDR3 runs from the conserved cysteine through the conserved F or W. D genes are given only for firm matches. A clone size is listed for some rows: how often the clone was seen (once, few, many), or a class if it is expanded.

V,size,D,J,CDR3,DNA
TRBV4-2,NA,TRBD2,TRBJ2-2,CASSQGLAAGRVGGELFF,TGTGCCAGCAGCCAGGGACTAGCGGCCGGGCGTGTGGGCGGGGAGCTGTTTTTT
TRBV29-1,few,NA,TRBJ1-5,CSVRDRSNQPQHF,TGCAGCGTCCGCGACAGGAGCAATCAGCCCCAGCATTTT
TRBV10-1,once,NA,TRBJ1-2,CASSESGYGYTF,TGCGCCAGCAGTGAGTCCGGCTATGGCTACACCTTC
TRBV19,NA,TRBD1,TRBJ1-2,CASRPPTGEYYGYTF,TGTGCCAGTAGGCCACCGACAGGGGAATACTATGGCTACACCTTC
TRBV7-2,NA,NA,TRBJ1-2,CASSLALLYGYTF,TGTGCCAGCAGCTTAGCGCTACTCTATGGCTACACCTTC
TRBV7-8,NA,NA,TRBJ2-2,CARGSYTGELFF,TGTGCCAGGGGGAGTTACACCGGGGAGCTGTTTTTT
TRBV7-2,NA,NA,TRBJ1-5,CASSSGGRGGNQPQHF,TGTGCCAGCAGCTCGGGGGGCAGGGGAGGCAATCAGCCCCAGCATTTT
TRBV7-8,NA,NA,TRBJ1-3,CASRGTPAAGNTIYF,TGTGCCAGCAGGGGGACACCAGCTGCTGGAAACACCATATATTTT
TRBV27,NA,TRBD1,TRBJ1-1,CASSSTGTGFYTEAFF,TGTGCCAGCAGTTCCACGGGGACAGGGTTCTACACTGAAGCTTTCTTT
TRBV5-1,NA,NA,TRBJ1-1,CASSLDGLNTEAFF,TGCGCCAGCAGCCTGGACGGGTTGAACACTGAAGCTTTCTTT
TRBV7-2,NA,NA,TRBJ1-1,CASSLGRMNTEAFF,TGTGCCAGCAGCTTAGGAAGGATGAACACTGAAGCTTTCTTT
TRBV6-5,NA,NA,TRBJ2-1,CATAQDPNYLNEQFF,TGTGCCACCGCTCAAGATCCGAACTACCTAAATGAGCAGTTCTTC
TRBV7-2,NA,NA,TRBJ1-5,CASSFNSNQPQHF,TGTGCCAGCAGCTTTAATAGCAATCAGCCCCAGCATTTT
TRBV4-3,NA,NA,TRBJ1-6,CASSQAVRRGGNSPLHF,TGCGCCAGCAGCCAAGCGGTCCGGAGAGGGGGTAATTCACCCCTCCACTTT
TRBV10-3,NA,NA,TRBJ1-2,CAISGQTYGYTF,TGTGCCATCAGCGGGCAGACTTATGGCTACACCTTC
TRBV7-2,NA,NA,TRBJ1-2,CASSLDLGSSYGYTF,TGTGCCAGCAGCTTAGATTTGGGGAGCTCTTATGGCTACACCTTC
TRBV5-1,once,NA,TRBJ2-1,CASYEHSEQFF,TGCGCCAGCTACGAACATAGTGAGCAGTTCTTC
TRBV30,NA,NA,TRBJ1-1,CAWSVRGSGGTEAFF,TGTGCCTGGAGTGTTCGCGGGTCCGGTGGGACTGAAGCTTTCTTT
TRBV5-1,NA,NA,TRBJ1-1,CASSLRQGNTEAFF,TGCGCCAGCAGTTTGAGGCAGGGGAACACTGAAGCTTTCTTT
TRBV6-5,NA,NA,TRBJ1-1,CASSYLTGKVNTEAFF,TGTGCCAGCAGTTACTTAACAGGGAAGGTGAACACTGAAGCTTTCTTT
TRBV19,NA,TRBD1,TRBJ2-7,CASATGGYEQYF,TGTGCCAGCGCGACAGGGGGCTACGAGCAGTACTTC
TRBV19,NA,TRBD1,TRBJ2-5,CASSPGTGGWRETQYF,TGTGCCAGTAGCCCCGGGACAGGGGGCTGGCGAGAGACCCAGTACTTC
TRBV4-3,NA,TRBD1,TRBJ1-6,CASSLDRAYNSPLHF,TGCGCCAGCAGCCTAGACAGGGCATATAATTCACCCCTCCACTTT
TRBV6-6,NA,NA,TRBJ1-5,CASVGQNSNQPQHF,TGTGCCAGCGTTGGACAGAATAGCAATCAGCCCCAGCATTTT
TRBV29-1,NA,NA,TRBJ2-1,CSVGGGADEQFF,TGCAGCGTTGGGGGCGGGGCGGATGAGCAGTTCTTC
TRBV5-4,NA,TRBD1,TRBJ2-7,CASSEDPDRGRDEQYF,TGTGCCAGCAGCGAAGACCCGGACAGGGGGCGGGACGAGCAGTACTTC
TRBV9,once,NA,TRBJ1-1,CASSVTGGHTEAFF,TGTGCCAGCAGCGTTACAGGTGGGCACACTGAAGCTTTCTTT
TRBV2,NA,TRBD2,TRBJ2-1,CASSQTSSSYNEQFF,TGTGCCAGCAGTCAGACTAGCTCATCCTACAATGAGCAGTTCTTC
TRBV13,many,NA,TRBJ1-1,CASRWTVNTEAFF,TGTGCCAGCAGATGGACAGTGAACACTGAAGCTTTCTTT
TRBV6-1,NA,NA,TRBJ1-6,CASSEQGQGSPLHF,TGTGCCAGCAGTGAACAGGGGCAGGGGTCACCCCTCCACTTT
TRBV7-8,NA,TRBD2,TRBJ2-5,CASSLSREGRLSMYQETQYF,TGTGCCAGCAGCTTATCGCGGGAGGGAAGATTATCCATGTACCAAGAGACCCAGTACTTC
TRBV5-6,NA,NA,TRBJ1-4,CASSFGRGQKKERGEKLFF,TGTGCCAGCAGCTTTGGGAGGGGCCAAAAAAAGGAAAGGGGGGAAAAACTGTTTTTT
TRBV14,NA,NA,TRBJ1-1,CATAGHLNTEAFF,TGTGCCACCGCCGGACATCTGAACACTGAAGCTTTCTTT
TRBV6-1,NA,TRBD2,TRBJ2-1,CASSENPLVAGARYEQFF,TGTGCCAGCAGTGAAAACCCCTTAGTTGCGGGAGCTAGGTATGAGCAGTTCTTC
TRBV6-5,NA,NA,TRBJ1-2,CASSIQPTGNYGYTF,TGTGCCAGCAGTATACAACCGACAGGAAACTATGGCTACACCTTC
TRBV5-5,NA,NA,TRBJ1-1,CASSLSQGNTEAFF,TGTGCCAGCAGCTTGAGCCAGGGGAACACTGAAGCTTTCTTT
TRBV9,NA,TRBD1,TRBJ1-1,CASSVEGGATTEAFF,TGTGCCAGCAGCGTAGAAGGGGGCGCTACCACTGAAGCTTTCTTT
TRBV9,NA,TRBD1,TRBJ1-5,CASPGDRLYNQPQHF,TGTGCCAGCCCCGGGGACAGGCTTTACAATCAGCCCCAGCATTTT
TRBV7-3,NA,NA,TRBJ1-5,CASSLTGDGNQPQHF,TGTGCCAGCAGCTTAACAGGGGACGGCAATCAGCCCCAGCATTTT
TRBV9,NA,TRBD2,TRBJ2-2,CASSVGAGVNTGELFF,TGTGCCAGCAGCGTAGGGGCGGGAGTGAACACCGGGGAGCTGTTTTTT
TRBV9,NA,TRBD1,TRBJ1-2,CASSAGGQGYYGYTF,TGTGCCAGCAGCGCCGGGGGACAGGGGTACTATGGCTACACCTTC
TRBV5-8,NA,TRBD2,TRBJ2-1,CASSSAGDPSYNEQFF,TGTGCCAGCAGTAGCGCGGGAGACCCCTCCTACAATGAGCAGTTCTTC
TRBV6-1,NA,NA,TRBJ1-5,CASRGAGPQHF,TGTGCCAGCAGGGGTGCTGGGCCCCAGCATTTT
TRBV9,NA,NA,TRBJ1-2,CASSVQGRGGYTF,TGTGCCAGCAGCGTACAGGGTAGAGGTGGCTACACCTTC
TRBV10-3,NA,TRBD2,TRBJ2-5,CAISESSGGTQYF,TGTGCCATCAGTGAGTCTAGCGGGGGGACCCAGTACTTC
TRBV6-1,NA,TRBD1,TRBJ1-1,CASSANRGSTEAFF,TGTGCCAGCAGTGCGAACAGGGGGAGCACTGAAGCTTTCTTT
TRBV6-6,NA,NA,TRBJ1-6,CASSYSSEENSPLHF,TGTGCCAGCAGTTACTCATCCGAAGAAAATTCACCCCTCCACTTT
TRBV2,NA,TRBD2,TRBJ2-1,CASERERSYNEQFF,TGTGCCAGCGAGCGGGAGAGGTCCTACAATGAGCAGTTCTTC
TRBV27,NA,NA,TRBJ2-1,CASSLWGESVRPNYNEQFF,TGTGCCAGCAGTTTATGGGGGGAGTCCGTCCGTCCCAATTACAATGAGCAGTTCTTC
TRBV6-5,NA,NA,TRBJ1-2,CASSVRAQDYGYTF,TGTGCCAGCAGCGTTAGGGCCCAGGACTATGGCTACACCTTC